The rows below give T cell receptor beta chains drawn from one sample of a study of cytomegalovirus exposure and HLA in healthy donors. This table comes from immunoSEQ multiplex PCR, and its TCRdb copy is limited to in-frame clones, with some not included. Of fewer than 95,000 clones listed, under 80% are singletons. Sequencing used PBMCs. The receptors derive from a woman aged 30 to 39 in good health and CMV-seronegative. Each CDR3 is given with its conserved first and last residue. A D gene is named only where the DNA matches it firmly. Clone size is given for some rows only: seen once, a few or many times, or a class if the clone is expanded.

D,J,size,V,CDR3,DNA
-,TRBJ2-3,-,TRBV5-1,CASSLSRRTDTQYF,TGCGCCAGCAGCTTGAGCAGGCGCACAGATACGCAGTATTTT
TRBD1,TRBJ1-4,-,TRBV5-4,CASSLVAGQNEKLFF,TGTGCCAGCAGCTTGGTAGCGGGACAGAATGAAAAACTGTTTTTT
-,TRBJ1-2,once,TRBV7-2,CASSRSTGNYGYTF,TGTGCCAGCAGCCGGAGTACAGGGAACTATGGCTACACCTTC
-,TRBJ2-1,once,TRBV4-2,CASSLDSANEQFF,TGTGCCAGCAGCCTGGACTCAGCCAATGAGCAGTTCTTC
TRBD1,TRBJ2-7,once,TRBV19,CASSTLGQGRVEQYF,TGTGCCAGTAGTACCCTGGGACAGGGGAGGGTCGAGCAGTACTTC
TRBD2,TRBJ2-5,-,TRBV10-3,CATRGTSGMGETQYF,TGTGCCACCAGGGGGACTAGCGGGATGGGCGAGACCCAGTACTTC
-,TRBJ1-3,once,TRBV7-9,CASSESTGYSGNTIYF,TGTGCCAGCAGCGAGAGTACAGGGTACTCTGGAAACACCATATATTTT
TRBD1,TRBJ1-2,-,TRBV18,CASSKNTPGQKGYGYTF,TGTGCCAGCTCGAAGAACACACCGGGACAGAAGGGCTATGGCTACACCTTC
-,TRBJ2-3,-,TRBV28,CASRPPGFWSDTQYF,TGTGCCAGCAGACCCCCAGGGTTTTGGTCAGATACGCAGTATTTT
-,TRBJ1-1,-,TRBV18,CASSARGNTEAFF,TGTGCCAGCTCCGCCCGGGGGAACACTGAAGCTTTCTTT
TRBD1,TRBJ1-4,-,TRBV7-6,CASSSPRRDSINEKLFF,TGTGCCAGCAGCTCTCCCCGCCGGGACAGCATTAATGAAAAACTGTTTTTT
-,TRBJ1-1,-,TRBV18,CASSPFTESNPEAFF,TGTGCCAGCTCACCATTTACGGAGTCGAACCCTGAAGCTTTCTTT
-,TRBJ2-1,-,TRBV30,CAWSVEDEQFF,TGTGCCTGGAGTGTAGAGGATGAGCAGTTCTTC
-,TRBJ2-7,-,TRBV30,CAWSSGGVYEQYF,TGTGCCTGGAGTTCCGGGGGTGTCTACGAGCAGTACTTC
-,TRBJ1-3,few,TRBV5-1,CASSLASFSGNTIYF,TGCGCCAGCAGCTTGGCTTCCTTCTCTGGAAACACCATATATTTT
TRBD1,TRBJ2-2,few,TRBV7-9,CASSLARTGGIQNTGELFF,TGTGCCAGCAGCTTAGCGCGAACAGGGGGGATCCAGAACACCGGGGAGCTGTTTTTT
TRBD2,TRBJ2-1,-,TRBV5-1,CASSWGTSGGYEQFF,TGCGCCAGCAGCTGGGGGACTAGCGGGGGTTATGAGCAGTTCTTC
-,TRBJ2-3,-,TRBV19,CASSFAYSDTQYF,TGTGCCAGTAGTTTTGCATACTCAGATACGCAGTATTTT
TRBD2,TRBJ2-1,-,TRBV15,CATSRGAAGGTNEQFF,TGTGCCACCAGCAGAGGTGCTGCGGGAGGGACCAATGAGCAGTTCTTC
-,TRBJ2-2,-,TRBV5-1,CASGPGHPTGELFF,TGCGCCAGCGGACCGGGACACCCCACCGGGGAGCTGTTTTTT
TRBD1,TRBJ2-2,-,TRBV7-8,CASSPRQGARTGELFF,TGTGCCAGCAGCCCTAGACAGGGGGCGAGGACCGGGGAGCTGTTTTTT
-,TRBJ1-5,-,TRBV2,CASSIGEGSRQPQHF,TGTGCCAGCAGCATTGGGGAGGGATCTAGGCAGCCCCAGCATTTT